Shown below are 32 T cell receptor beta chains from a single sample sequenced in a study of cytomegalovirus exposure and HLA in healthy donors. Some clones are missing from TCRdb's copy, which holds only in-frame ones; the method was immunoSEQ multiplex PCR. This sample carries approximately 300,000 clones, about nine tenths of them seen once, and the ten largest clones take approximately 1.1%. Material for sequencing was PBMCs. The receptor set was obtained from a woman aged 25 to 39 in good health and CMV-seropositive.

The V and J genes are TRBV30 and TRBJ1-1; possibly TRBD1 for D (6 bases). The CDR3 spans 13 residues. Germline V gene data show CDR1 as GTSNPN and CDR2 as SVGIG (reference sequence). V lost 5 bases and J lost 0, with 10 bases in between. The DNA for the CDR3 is TGTGCCTGGGCCGGACAGATGAACACTGAAGCTTTCTTT. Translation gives CAWAGQMNTEAFF.

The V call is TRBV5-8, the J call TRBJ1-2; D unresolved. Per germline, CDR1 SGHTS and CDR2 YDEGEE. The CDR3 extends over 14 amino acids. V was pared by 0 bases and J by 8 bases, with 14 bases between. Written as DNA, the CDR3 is TGTGCCAGCAGCTTGGCCCTCATCGGAAGGGGCTACACCTTC. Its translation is CASSLALIGRGYTF.

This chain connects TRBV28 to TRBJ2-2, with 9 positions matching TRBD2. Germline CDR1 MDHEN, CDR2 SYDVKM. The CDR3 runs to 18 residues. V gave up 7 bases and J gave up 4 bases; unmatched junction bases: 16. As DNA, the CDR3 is TGTGCCAGCACCGTCCCGGGGGGGCTAGCGGGGATCACCGGGGAGCTGTTTTTT. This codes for CASTVPGGLAGITGELFF.

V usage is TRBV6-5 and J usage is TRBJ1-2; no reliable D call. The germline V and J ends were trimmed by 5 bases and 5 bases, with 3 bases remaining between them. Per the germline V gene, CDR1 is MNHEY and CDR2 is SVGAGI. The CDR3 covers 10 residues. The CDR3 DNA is TGTGCCAGCAGTAATTATGGCTACACCTTC. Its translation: CASSNYGYTF.

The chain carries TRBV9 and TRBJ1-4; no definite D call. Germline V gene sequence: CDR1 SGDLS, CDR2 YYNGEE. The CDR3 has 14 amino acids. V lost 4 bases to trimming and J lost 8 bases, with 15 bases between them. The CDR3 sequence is CASSPQSPGEKLFF. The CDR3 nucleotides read TGTGCCAGCAGCCCACAAAGTCCAGGAGAAAAACTGTTTTTT.

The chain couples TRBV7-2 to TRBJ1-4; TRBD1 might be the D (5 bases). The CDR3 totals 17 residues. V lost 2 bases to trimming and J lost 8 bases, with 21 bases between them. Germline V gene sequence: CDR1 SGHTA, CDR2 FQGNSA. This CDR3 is CASSLNFAGGPREKLFF. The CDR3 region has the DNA TGTGCCAGCAGCTTAAATTTCGCGGGGGGACCGAGGGAAAAACTGTTTTTT.

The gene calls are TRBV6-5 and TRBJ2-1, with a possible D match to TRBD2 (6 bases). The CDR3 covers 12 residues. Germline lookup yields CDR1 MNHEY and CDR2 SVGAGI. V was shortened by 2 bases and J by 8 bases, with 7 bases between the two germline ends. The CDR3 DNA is TGTGCCAGCAGTTACGGAGGGTATGAGCAGTTCTTC. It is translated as CASSYGGYEQFF.

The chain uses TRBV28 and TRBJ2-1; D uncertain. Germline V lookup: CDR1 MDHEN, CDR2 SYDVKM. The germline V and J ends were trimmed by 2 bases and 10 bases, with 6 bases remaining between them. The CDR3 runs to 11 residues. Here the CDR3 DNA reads TGTGCCAGCAGTTTACGCCTAGAGCAGTTCTTC. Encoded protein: CASSLRLEQFF.

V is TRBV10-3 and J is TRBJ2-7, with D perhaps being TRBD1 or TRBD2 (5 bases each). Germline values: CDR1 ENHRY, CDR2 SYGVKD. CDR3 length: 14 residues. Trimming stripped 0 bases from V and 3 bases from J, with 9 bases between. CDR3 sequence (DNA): TGTGCCATCAGTGAGTCGTTTGGGGGCTACGAGCAGTACTTC. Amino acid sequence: CAISESFGGYEQYF.

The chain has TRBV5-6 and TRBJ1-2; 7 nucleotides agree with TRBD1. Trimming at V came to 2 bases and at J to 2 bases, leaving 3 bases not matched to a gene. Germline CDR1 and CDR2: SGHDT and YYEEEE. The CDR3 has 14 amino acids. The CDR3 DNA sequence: TGTGCCAGCAGCTTACCGGGACAGAACTATGGCTACACCTTC. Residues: CASSLPGQNYGYTF.

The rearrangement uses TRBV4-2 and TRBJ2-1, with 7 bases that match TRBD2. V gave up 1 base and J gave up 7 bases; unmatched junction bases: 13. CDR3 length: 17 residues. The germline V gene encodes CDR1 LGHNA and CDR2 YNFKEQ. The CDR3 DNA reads TGTGCCAGCAGCCAAGGGGATGCGGGGGTGGTAGGGAATGAGCAGTTCTTC. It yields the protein CASSQGDAGVVGNEQFF.

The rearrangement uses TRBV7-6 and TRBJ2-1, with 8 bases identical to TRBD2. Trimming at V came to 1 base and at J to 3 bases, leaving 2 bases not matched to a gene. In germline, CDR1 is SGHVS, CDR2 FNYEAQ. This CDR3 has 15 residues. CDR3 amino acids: CASSLGTSFYNEQFF. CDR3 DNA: TGTGCCAGCAGCTTAGGGACTAGCTTCTACAATGAGCAGTTCTTC.

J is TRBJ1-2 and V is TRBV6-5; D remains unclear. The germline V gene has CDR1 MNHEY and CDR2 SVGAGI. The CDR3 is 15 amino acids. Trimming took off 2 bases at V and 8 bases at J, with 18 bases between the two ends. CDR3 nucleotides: TGTGCCAGCAGTTACGATCCAGGAATCCCGCAGGGCTACACCTTC. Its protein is CASSYDPGIPQGYTF.

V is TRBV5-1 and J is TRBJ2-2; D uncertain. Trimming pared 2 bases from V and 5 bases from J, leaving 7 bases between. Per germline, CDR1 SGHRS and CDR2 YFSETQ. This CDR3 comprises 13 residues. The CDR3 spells CASSFQRTGELFF. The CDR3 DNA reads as TGCGCCAGCAGCTTCCAAAGGACCGGGGAGCTGTTTTTT.

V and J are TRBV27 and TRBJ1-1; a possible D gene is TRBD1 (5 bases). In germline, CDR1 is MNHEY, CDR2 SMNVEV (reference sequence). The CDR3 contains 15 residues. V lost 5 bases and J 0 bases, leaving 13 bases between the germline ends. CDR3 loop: CASSQGRRMNTEAFF. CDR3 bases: TGTGCCAGCAGTCAGGGACGGAGGATGAACACTGAAGCTTTCTTT.

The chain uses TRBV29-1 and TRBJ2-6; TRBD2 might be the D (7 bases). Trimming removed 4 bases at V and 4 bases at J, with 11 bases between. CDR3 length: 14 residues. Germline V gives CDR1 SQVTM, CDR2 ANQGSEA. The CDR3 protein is CSVVAGAGANVLTF. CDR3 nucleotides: TGCAGCGTTGTGGCGGGGGCCGGGGCCAACGTCCTGACTTTC.

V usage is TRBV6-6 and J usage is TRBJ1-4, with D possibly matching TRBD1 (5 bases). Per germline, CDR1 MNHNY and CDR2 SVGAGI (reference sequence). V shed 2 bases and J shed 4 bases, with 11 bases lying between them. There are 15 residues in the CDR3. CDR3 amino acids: CASSYPDSNNEKLFF. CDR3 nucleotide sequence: TGTGCCAGCAGTTACCCCGACAGTAATAATGAAAAACTGTTTTTT.

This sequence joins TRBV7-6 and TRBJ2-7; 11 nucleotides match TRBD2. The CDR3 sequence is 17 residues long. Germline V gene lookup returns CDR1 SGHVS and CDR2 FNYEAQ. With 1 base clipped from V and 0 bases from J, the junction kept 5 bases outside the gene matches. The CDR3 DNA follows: TGTGCCAGCAGCTTAGGACTAGCGGGATTCAACTCCTACGAGCAGTACTTC. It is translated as CASSLGLAGFNSYEQYF.

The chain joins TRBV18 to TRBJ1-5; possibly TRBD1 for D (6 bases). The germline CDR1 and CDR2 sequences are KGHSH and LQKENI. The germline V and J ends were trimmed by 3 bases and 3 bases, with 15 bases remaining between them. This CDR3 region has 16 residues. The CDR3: CASSPRVGGDNQPQHF. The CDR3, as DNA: TGTGCCAGCTCACCCAGAGTAGGGGGGGACAATCAGCCCCAGCATTTT.

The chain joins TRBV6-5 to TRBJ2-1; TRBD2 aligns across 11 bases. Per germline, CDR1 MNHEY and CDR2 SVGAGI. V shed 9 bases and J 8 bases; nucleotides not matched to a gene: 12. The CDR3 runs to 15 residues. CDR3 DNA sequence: TGTGCCAGTACGACGGTTAGCGGGGGGGCCTATGAGCAGTTCTTC. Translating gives CASTTVSGGAYEQFF.

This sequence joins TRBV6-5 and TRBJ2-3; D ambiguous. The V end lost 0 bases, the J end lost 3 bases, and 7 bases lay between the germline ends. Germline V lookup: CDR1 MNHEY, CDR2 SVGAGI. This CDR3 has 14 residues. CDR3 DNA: TGTGCCAGCAGTTACTCTGGTGGGACAGATACGCAGTATTTT. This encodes CASSYSGGTDTQYF.

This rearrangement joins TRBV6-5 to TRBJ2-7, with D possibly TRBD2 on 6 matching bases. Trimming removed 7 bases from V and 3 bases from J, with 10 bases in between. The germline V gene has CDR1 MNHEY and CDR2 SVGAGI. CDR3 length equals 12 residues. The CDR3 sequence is CASTVGGYEQYF. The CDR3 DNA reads TGTGCCAGCACCGTGGGGGGCTACGAGCAGTACTTC.

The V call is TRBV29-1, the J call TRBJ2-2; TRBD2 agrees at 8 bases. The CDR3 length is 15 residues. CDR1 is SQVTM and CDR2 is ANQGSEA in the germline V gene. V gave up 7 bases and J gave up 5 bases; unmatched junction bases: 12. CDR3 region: CSALRSGSGTGELFF. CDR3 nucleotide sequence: TGCAGCGCCCTCCGGAGCGGGAGTGGGACCGGGGAGCTGTTTTTT.

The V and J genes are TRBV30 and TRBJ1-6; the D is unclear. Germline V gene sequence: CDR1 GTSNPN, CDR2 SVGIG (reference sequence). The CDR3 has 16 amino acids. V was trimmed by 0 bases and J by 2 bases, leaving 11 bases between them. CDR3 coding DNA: TGTGCCTGGAGTGTACTGGGAGGGACCTATAATTCACCCCTCCACTTT. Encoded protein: CAWSVLGGTYNSPLHF.

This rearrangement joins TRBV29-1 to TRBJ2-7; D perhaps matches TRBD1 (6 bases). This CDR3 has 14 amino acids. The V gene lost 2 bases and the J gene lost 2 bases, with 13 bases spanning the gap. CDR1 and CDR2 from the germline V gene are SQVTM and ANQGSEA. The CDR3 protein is CSVELDRVPYEQYF. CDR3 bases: TGCAGCGTTGAATTGGACAGAGTCCCCTACGAGCAGTACTTC.

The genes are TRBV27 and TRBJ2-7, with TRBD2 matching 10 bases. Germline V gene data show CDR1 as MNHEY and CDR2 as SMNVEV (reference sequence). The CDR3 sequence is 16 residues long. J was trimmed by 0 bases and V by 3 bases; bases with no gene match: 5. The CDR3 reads CASSLFPSGSSYEQYF. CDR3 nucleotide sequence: TGTGCCAGCAGTTTGTTCCCTAGCGGGAGCTCCTACGAGCAGTACTTC.

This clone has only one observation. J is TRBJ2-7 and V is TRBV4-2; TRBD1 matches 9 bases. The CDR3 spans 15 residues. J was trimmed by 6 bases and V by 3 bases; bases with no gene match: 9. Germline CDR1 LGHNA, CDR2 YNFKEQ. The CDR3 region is CASSQTGTGSAEQYF. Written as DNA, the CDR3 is TGTGCCAGCAGCCAGACCGGGACAGGGTCGGCCGAGCAGTACTTC.

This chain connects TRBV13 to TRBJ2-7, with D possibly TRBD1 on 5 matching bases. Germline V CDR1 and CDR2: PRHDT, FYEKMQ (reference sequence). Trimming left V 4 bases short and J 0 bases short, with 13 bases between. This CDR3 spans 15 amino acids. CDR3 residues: CASSSQSDNSYEQYF. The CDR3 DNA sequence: TGTGCCAGCAGCTCACAGTCGGACAACTCCTACGAGCAGTACTTC.

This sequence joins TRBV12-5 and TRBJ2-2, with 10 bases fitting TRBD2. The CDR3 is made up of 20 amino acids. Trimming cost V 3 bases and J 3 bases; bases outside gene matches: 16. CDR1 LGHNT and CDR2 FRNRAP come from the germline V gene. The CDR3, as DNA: TGTGCTAGTGGTTTAGAAGCACTAGCGGGACTCCAGGGGGACACCGGGGAGCTGTTTTTT. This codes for CASGLEALAGLQGDTGELFF. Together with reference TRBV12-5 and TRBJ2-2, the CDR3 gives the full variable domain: DARVTQTPRHKVTEMGQEVTMRCQPILGHNTVFWYRQTMMQGLELLAYFRNRAPLDDSGMPKDRFSAEMPDATLATLKIQPSEPRDSAVYFCASGLEALAGLQGDTGELFFGEGSRLTVL.

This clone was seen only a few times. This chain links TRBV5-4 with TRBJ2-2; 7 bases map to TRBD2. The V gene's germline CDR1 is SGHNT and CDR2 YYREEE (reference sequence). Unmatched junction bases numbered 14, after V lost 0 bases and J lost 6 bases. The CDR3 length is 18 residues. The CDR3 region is CASSLDPGGLLNPGELFF. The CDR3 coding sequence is TGTGCCAGCAGCTTGGACCCGGGGGGACTATTGAATCCCGGGGAGCTGTTTTTT.

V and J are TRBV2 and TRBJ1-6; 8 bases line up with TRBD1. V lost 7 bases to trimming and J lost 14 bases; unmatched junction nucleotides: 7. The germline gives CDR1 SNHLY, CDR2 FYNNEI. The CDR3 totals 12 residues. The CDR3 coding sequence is TGTGCCAGCACCCAGGGGGCGGGGGCCCTCCACTTT. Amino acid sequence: CASTQGAGALHF.

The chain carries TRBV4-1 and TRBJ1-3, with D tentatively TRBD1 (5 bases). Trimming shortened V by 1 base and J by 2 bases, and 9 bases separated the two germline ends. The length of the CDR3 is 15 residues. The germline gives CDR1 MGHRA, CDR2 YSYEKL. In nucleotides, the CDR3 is TGCGCCAGCAGCCAAGCAGGGTTGCCTGGAAACACCATATATTTT. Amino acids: CASSQAGLPGNTIYF.